This section outlines one T cell receptor beta chain sequence together with its context. The antigen remains undetermined. Produced via immunoSEQ multiplex PCR; TCRdb's table is partial and in-frame only. The sample carries 90,000 to 150,000 clones, roughly 90% recorded once. This entry belongs to a study of T cell responses to AZD1222 COVID-19 vaccine. Study-wide results and caveats: Females outnumbered males among donors, who were mostly white British; clonal diversity was possibly underestimated. The breadth and depth of Spike-specific TCRs increased once two AZD1222 doses had been given. Among spike-specific TCRs, nearly half reportedly target unmutated variant regions. With dominance at 160-218 and 743-854, vaccine-associated CD4 TCRs spanned spike.

CDR1 is MDHEN, CDR2 SYDVKM, per germline. The CDR3 runs 14 residues. The V end lost 1 base, the J end lost 4 bases, and 9 bases lay between the germline ends. This chain joins TRBV28 and TRBJ2-3; D is uncertain. The specimen was peripheral blood, collected 28 days after the second AZD1222 dose. The clonotype originates from an adult who received the AZD1222 COVID-19 vaccine. The CDR3 loop reads CASSLLMFSDTQYF. The CDR3 nucleotides are TGTGCCAGCAGTTTATTAATGTTCTCAGATACGCAGTATTTT.